What follows are 22 T cell receptor beta chains derived from one specimen sequenced in a study of blood T cell repertoires in COVID-19. Produced via immunoSEQ multiplex PCR; TCRdb's table is partial and in-frame only. In the table there are fewer than 250,000 clones, just under 85% of which are singletons. The material sequenced was peripheral blood. The receptors were sampled from a woman between 65 and 79 years old with active or convalescent COVID-19.

The V gene is TRBV7-9, the J gene TRBJ2-5; D not resolved. Germline V lookup: CDR1 SEHNR, CDR2 FQNEAQ (reference sequence). The V and J ends lost 3 bases and 4 bases respectively, with 12 bases between them. This CDR3 spans 14 amino acids. CDR3 loop: CASSLRLIGETQYF. The CDR3 bases are TGTGCCAGCAGCTTGCGACTGATCGGAGAGACCCAGTACTTC.

V and J are TRBV28 and TRBJ1-1; no definite D call. V lost 3 bases and J lost 5, with 13 bases in between. The CDR3 is 14 amino acids. Germline V CDR1 and CDR2: MDHEN, SYDVKM. The CDR3 protein is CASSLEGEVTEAFF. DNA of the CDR3: TGTGCCAGCAGTTTGGAGGGAGAGGTGACTGAAGCTTTCTTT.

The chain is built from TRBV2 and TRBJ2-2, with D hard to call. There are 11 residues in the CDR3. Trimming took off 8 bases at V and 8 bases at J, with 9 bases between the two ends. Germline loops: CDR1 SNHLY, CDR2 FYNNEI. The CDR3 DNA reads TGTGCCAGCGGAAGGCGGGGGGAGCTGTTTTTT. Translated, it gives CASGRRGELFF. Supplemented by reference TRBV2 and TRBJ2-2, the full variable domain reads EPEVTQTPSHQVTQMGQEVILRCVPISNHLYFYWYRQILGQKVEFLVSFYNNEISEKSEIFDDQFSVERPDGSNFTLKIRSTKLEDSAMYFCASGRRGELFFGEGSRLTVL.

The chain is built from TRBV5-1 and TRBJ1-6; D uncertain. V was trimmed by 7 bases and J by 0 bases, leaving 11 bases between them. The CDR3 loop spans 15 amino acids. Looked up from germline, CDR1 is SGHRS and CDR2 is YFSETQ. The CDR3 DNA follows: TGCGCCAGCTCGGAGAAAGTCTCCTATAATTCACCCCTCCACTTT. Translating it yields CASSEKVSYNSPLHF.

The DNA of the CDR3 is TGTGCCAGCAGCCCCTTTCCGGGACAGGGCGGCCATACGCAGTATTTT. Translating gives CASSPFPGQGGHTQYF. V usage is TRBV28 and J usage is TRBJ2-3, with 9 bases aligning to TRBD1. This CDR3 is 16 amino acids long. Per germline, CDR1 MDHEN and CDR2 SYDVKM. V lost 6 bases, J lost 7 bases, and 14 bases stayed unmatched.

The V and J genes are TRBV4-2 and TRBJ2-3, with 11 bases aligning to TRBD1. Unmatched junction bases numbered 17, after V lost 3 bases and J lost 3 bases. Germline CDR1 LGHNA, CDR2 YNFKEQ. CDR3 length: 20 residues. The CDR3 nucleotides are TGTGCCAGCAGCCAGGAAGGGGGGACAGGGGGAGTTAGAGGGACAGATACGCAGTATTTT. Amino acid sequence: CASSQEGGTGGVRGTDTQYF.

The sample holds one count of this clone. The chain links TRBV7-9 to TRBJ2-2, with D perhaps matching TRBD2 (5 bases). The germline V and J ends were trimmed by 4 bases and 7 bases, with 25 bases remaining between them. Germline V CDR1 and CDR2: SEHNR, FQNEAQ (reference sequence). CDR3 length: 18 amino acids. The CDR3: CASSSAISLSFAGGELFF. In nucleotides, the CDR3 is TGTGCCAGCAGCTCGGCTATCTCTCTATCCTTCGCGGGCGGGGAGCTGTTTTTT.

The chain couples TRBV7-3 to TRBJ2-1, with 8 nucleotides matching TRBD1. The V segment lost 3 bases and the J segment 11 bases; nucleotides outside the gene matches: 9. Germline V CDR1 and CDR2: SGHTA, FQGTGA. The CDR3 totals 14 residues. The CDR3 nucleotides read TGTGCCAGCAGCTTGAGTCCGGGACAGGACAAGCAGTTCTTC. This gives the protein CASSLSPGQDKQFF. Using reference TRBV7-3 and TRBJ2-1 for the parts outside the CDR3, the full variable domain is GAGVSQTPSNKVTEKGKYVELRCDPISGHTALYWYRQSLGQGPEFLIYFQGTGAADDSGLPNDRFFAVRPEGSVSTLKIQRTERGDSAVYLCASSLSPGQDKQFFGPGTRLTVL.

This chain joins TRBV15 and TRBJ2-3, with 11 positions matching TRBD2. Trimming removed 0 bases from V and 8 bases from J; junction bases left unmatched: 10. Germline CDR1 and CDR2: LNHNV and YYDKDF (reference sequence). This CDR3 is built from 17 residues. The CDR3 is CATSRELTSGSRGTQYF. In nucleotides, the CDR3 is TGTGCCACCAGCAGAGAATTAACTAGCGGGAGTAGAGGTACGCAGTATTTT.

This clone showed up just a few times. The V gene is TRBV5-4, the J gene TRBJ1-6; D gene uncertain. Trimming shortened V by 4 bases and J by 5 bases, and 16 bases separated the two germline ends. The CDR3 runs 16 residues. CDR1 and CDR2 from the germline V gene are SGHNT and YYREEE (reference sequence). The CDR3 bases are TGTGCCAGCAGCCCGGTCCGGGAAACAAATAATTCACCCCTCCACTTT. Its translation: CASSPVRETNNSPLHF.

The chain employs TRBV6-5 and TRBJ2-3; TRBD2 matches at 10 bases. V dropped 0 bases and J dropped 1; count of bases not matched to a gene: 1. Looked up from germline, CDR1 is MNHEY and CDR2 is SVGAGI. The CDR3 has 16 amino acids. In DNA form, the CDR3 reads TGTGCCAGCAGTTACTCGGGGACTAGCGGCACAGATACGCAGTATTTT. Amino acid sequence: CASSYSGTSGTDTQYF.

The CDR3, as DNA: TGCGCCAGCAGCTTGACAGGGGCAAGGGACATTCAGTACTTC. This encodes CASSLTGARDIQYF. J is TRBJ2-4 and V is TRBV5-1; 7 positions match TRBD1. Germline trimming cut 1 base from V and 8 bases from J; bases unmatched to any gene: 6. The germline V gene has CDR1 SGHRS and CDR2 YFSETQ. This CDR3 contains 14 residues.

Turning to this clone: Other nucleotide sequences from this sample produce the same CDR3. The chain is built from TRBV6-5 and TRBJ2-7; 9 bases are a match to TRBD1. The CDR3 runs to 13 residues. The trim removed 6 bases at V and 0 bases at J, leaving 0 bases unmatched. In germline, CDR1 is MNHEY, CDR2 SVGAGI. Here the CDR3 reads CASRTGGSYEQYF. In nucleotides, the CDR3 is TGTGCCAGCAGGACAGGGGGCTCCTACGAGCAGTACTTC.

Written as DNA, the CDR3 is TGCGCCAGCAGCCAAGGAGGGAGCAATGAGCAGTTCTTC. Amino acid sequence: CASSQGGSNEQFF. The genes are TRBV4-1 and TRBJ2-1; the D gene is possibly TRBD2 (5 bases). Germline CDR1 is MGHRA and CDR2 is YSYEKL. The CDR3 is made up of 13 amino acids. Trimming removed 1 base from V and 6 bases from J, with 7 bases in between.

The chain combines TRBV11-2 with TRBJ2-4, with TRBD1 identical over 12 bases. Germline V CDR1 and CDR2: SGHAT, FQNNGV. CDR3 size: 16 residues. V dropped 5 bases and J dropped 8; count of bases not matched to a gene: 10. The CDR3 sequence is CASSQLTGTGGDIQYF. Written as DNA, the CDR3 is TGTGCCAGCAGCCAACTCACCGGGACAGGGGGCGACATTCAGTACTTC.

This clone was counted once. V gene TRBV5-1 combines with J gene TRBJ2-2; D perhaps matches TRBD1 (7 bases). The V end lost 4 bases, the J end lost 4 bases, and 17 bases lay between the germline ends. From germline, CDR1 is SGHRS and CDR2 YFSETQ. This CDR3 has 16 residues. CDR3 in amino acids: CASSPGGQGGTGELFF. CDR3 nucleotide sequence: TGCGCCAGCAGCCCAGGGGGTCAGGGAGGCACCGGGGAGCTGTTTTTT.

The chain couples TRBV6-5 to TRBJ2-1; D is possibly TRBD1 (5 bases). The CDR3 is made up of 13 amino acids. The V end was cut by 5 bases, the J end by 5 bases, with 10 bases between. CDR1 is MNHEY, CDR2 SVGAGI, per germline. The CDR3 DNA is TGTGCCAGCAGTAAGGGGCCTAACAATGAGCAGTTCTTC. Translated, it gives CASSKGPNNEQFF.

The V gene is TRBV5-4, the J gene TRBJ2-2; 8 bases match TRBD2. The junction had 9 bases not matched to a gene; V was cut back by 4 bases and J by 1 base. Germline-derived CDR1 and CDR2 are SGHNT and YYREEE (reference sequence). CDR3 length: 17 residues. The CDR3 loop reads CASSLPGGRMNTGELFF. CDR3 in DNA: TGTGCCAGCAGCCTCCCGGGGGGGAGAATGAACACCGGGGAGCTGTTTTTT.

The chain combines TRBV9 with TRBJ1-1, with a weak D call TRBD1 (5 bases). V lost 8 bases and J 2 bases, leaving 19 bases between the germline ends. The germline CDR1 and CDR2 sequences are SGDLS and YYNGEE. The CDR3 covers 15 residues. CDR3 nucleotides: TGTGCCAGTGGAAGAAGGGGCGATTTTAACACTGAAGCTTTCTTT. Its translation: CASGRRGDFNTEAFF.

This clone was recorded a few times. The gene calls are TRBV30 and TRBJ1-2; D might be TRBD1 (5 bases). Trimming removed 0 bases from V and 4 bases from J, with 12 bases in between. This CDR3 spans 14 amino acids. The V gene's germline CDR1 is GTSNPN and CDR2 SVGIG (reference sequence). CDR3 region: CAWSVRRTTYGYTF. CDR3 DNA: TGTGCCTGGAGTGTTCGCCGGACAACCTATGGCTACACCTTC.

The rearrangement uses TRBV30 and TRBJ2-1, with D hard to call. Looked up from germline, CDR1 is GTSNPN and CDR2 is SVGIG (reference sequence). This CDR3 has 15 residues. V gave up 0 bases and J gave up 4 bases, with 13 bases separating them. In DNA, the CDR3 is TGTGCCTGGAGTGTACAAGGAGCACATTACAATGAGCAGTTCTTC. This sequence encodes CAWSVQGAHYNEQFF.

With respect to this clone: Other DNA variants within this sample encode the same CDR3. The genes are TRBV18 and TRBJ2-1, with 10 bases fitting TRBD2. J was trimmed by 3 bases and V by 4 bases; bases with no gene match: 3. This CDR3 is built from 15 residues. The germline V gene has CDR1 KGHSH and CDR2 LQKENI. The CDR3 DNA is TGTGCCAGCTCACAAAGGACTAGCGGCTACAATGAGCAGTTCTTC. Translated: CASSQRTSGYNEQFF.